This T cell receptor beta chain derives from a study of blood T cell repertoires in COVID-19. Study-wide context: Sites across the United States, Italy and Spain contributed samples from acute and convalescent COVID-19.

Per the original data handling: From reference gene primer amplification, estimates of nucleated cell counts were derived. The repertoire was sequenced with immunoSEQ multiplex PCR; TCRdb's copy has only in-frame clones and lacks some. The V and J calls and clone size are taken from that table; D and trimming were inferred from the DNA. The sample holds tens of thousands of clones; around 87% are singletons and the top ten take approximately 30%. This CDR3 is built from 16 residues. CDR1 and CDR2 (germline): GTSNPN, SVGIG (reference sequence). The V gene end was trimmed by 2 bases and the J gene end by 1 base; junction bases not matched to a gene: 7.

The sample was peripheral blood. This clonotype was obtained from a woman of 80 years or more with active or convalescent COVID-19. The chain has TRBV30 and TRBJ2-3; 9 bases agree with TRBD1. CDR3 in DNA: TGTGCCTGGAGTCAAGGGGACAGGGATCGCACAGATACGCAGTATTTT. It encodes CAWSQGDRDRTDTQYF.